The clone carrying this TCR beta chain has only a few counts. Its matching antigen is unknown. This specimen belongs to a study of CD8+ T cells in alopecia areata. Overall study: Severity in treated patients was scored by percentage of scalp area affected. Study results and caveats: The link between baseline CD8+ expansion and response remains uncertain with one nonresponder.

RNA, once extracted, was reverse transcribed into cDNA for use as the sequencing template. The assay was immunoSEQ multiplex PCR, and TCRdb's table has in-frame clones only and misses some. The sample holds about 110,000 clones, 80% to 85% seen once. Treatment indicated: oral pan-JAK inhibitor, 5-10 mg twice daily. It was from alopecia areata patients that lesional scalp punch biopsies and peripheral blood were collected. This clonotype was obtained from a human donor with alopecia areata. This material consisted of CD8+ T cells sorted from blood, taken at week 24, from a patient treated with tofacitinib.

CDR3 DNA sequence: TGTGCCAGCAGTTCCCGGGACAACTATGGCTACACCTTC. It codes for CASSSRDNYGYTF. The chain carries TRBV6-1 and TRBJ1-2; a possible D gene is TRBD1 (5 bases). This CDR3 comprises 13 residues. Germline assignment: CDR1 MNHNS and CDR2 SASEGT. V lost 5 bases, J lost 2 bases, and 9 bases lay in between.